Below are 9 T cell receptor beta chains sequenced from a single sample in a study of blood T cell repertoires in COVID-19. The protocol was immunoSEQ multiplex PCR, while the TCRdb copy is restricted to in-frame clones and leaves out a portion. Of 100,000 to 150,000 clones in the sample, approximately 85% were seen once. The source material was peripheral blood. The receptors stem from a human donor in a cohort sampled during active COVID-19.

This sequence joins TRBV7-9 and TRBJ1-2; TRBD1 might be the D (6 bases). V lost 6 bases and J lost 8, with 19 bases in between. This CDR3 has 14 residues. Germline values: CDR1 SEHNR, CDR2 FQNEAQ (reference sequence). The CDR3 bases are TGTGCCAGCAGAAGCTCCGGGACAAAAAACGGCTACACCTTC. This codes for CASRSSGTKNGYTF.

The chain has TRBV19 and TRBJ2-1; D is unresolved. CDR3 length: 12 residues. Germline assignment: CDR1 LNHDA and CDR2 SQIVND (reference sequence). V lost 2 bases and J lost 9, with 8 bases in between. CDR3 in amino acids: CASSISSTEQFF. The CDR3 DNA is TGTGCCAGTAGTATATCCAGTACTGAGCAGTTCTTC.

The genes are TRBV7-2 and TRBJ1-2; 8 bases line up with TRBD1. Germline V gene data show CDR1 as SGHTA and CDR2 as FQGNSA. This CDR3 has 13 amino acids. V lost 4 bases, J lost 3 bases, and 1 base stayed unmatched. CDR3 residues: CASSSTGDYGYTF. As DNA, the CDR3 is TGTGCCAGCAGCTCGACAGGGGACTATGGCTACACCTTC.

V usage is TRBV13 and J usage is TRBJ1-1, with D perhaps TRBD1 (6 bases). Germline V gives CDR1 PRHDT, CDR2 FYEKMQ (reference sequence). Trimming took 5 bases from V and 2 from J, leaving 15 bases between them. The CDR3 has 15 residues. CDR3 region: CASSAKGEHNTEAFF. The DNA of the CDR3 is TGTGCCAGCAGCGCCAAGGGGGAACATAACACTGAAGCTTTCTTT. Full variable domain (rest looked up from reference TRBV13 and TRBJ1-1): AAGVIQSPRHLIKEKRETATLKCYPIPRHDTVYWYQQGPGQDPQFLISFYEKMQSDKGSIPDRFSAQQFSDYHSELNMSSLELGDSALYFCASSAKGEHNTEAFFGQGTRLTVV.

A few counts support this clone. V is TRBV7-9 and J is TRBJ2-7; 10 nucleotides agree with TRBD2. The V gene's germline CDR1 is SEHNR and CDR2 FQNEAQ (reference sequence). V lost 3 bases and J lost 0; bases outside the gene matches: 2. The CDR3 consists of 15 residues. CDR3 in DNA: TGTGCCAGCAGCTTTCCTAGCGGGAGCTCCTACGAGCAGTACTTC. Encoded protein: CASSFPSGSSYEQYF.

The chain combines TRBV3-1 (or the pseudogene TRBV3-2) with TRBJ1-5; TRBD1 might be the D (5 bases). Germline values: CDR1 LGHDT, CDR2 YNNKEL (reference sequence). This CDR3 spans 16 amino acids. V was cut by 4 bases and J by 0 bases, with 13 bases left in between. The CDR3 reads CASSRGTANSNQPQHF. CDR3 sequence (DNA): TGTGCCAGCAGCCGCGGGACGGCGAATAGCAATCAGCCCCAGCATTTT.

This clone was observed a handful of times. The chain links TRBV5-1 to TRBJ2-1, with D tentatively TRBD2 (6 bases). Germline assignment: CDR1 SGHRS and CDR2 YFSETQ. The CDR3 sequence is 15 residues long. Between the trimmed V and J ends, which lost 2 bases and 8 bases, there was a span of 17 bases. The CDR3 region has the DNA TGCGCCAGCAGCTTTCCGGGTGGCGGAGGGCATGAGCAGTTCTTC. It yields the protein CASSFPGGGGHEQFF.

The rearrangement uses TRBV27 and TRBJ2-3; weak D call: TRBD1 (5 bases). V was cut by 2 bases and J by 4 bases, with 7 bases left in between. This CDR3 is built from 13 residues. CDR1 and CDR2 from the germline V gene are MNHEY and SMNVEV (reference sequence). The CDR3 reads CASSLGRADTQYF. CDR3 coding DNA: TGTGCCAGCAGTTTAGGCAGGGCAGATACGCAGTATTTT.

This chain connects TRBV24-1 to TRBJ1-2; no firm D call. Trimming pared 3 bases from V and 2 bases from J, leaving 12 bases between. The CDR3 is 15 residues long. The germline CDR1 and CDR2 sequences are KGHDR and SFDVKD. The CDR3 sequence: CATSDPAGDNYGYTF. In DNA form, the CDR3 reads TGTGCCACCAGTGATCCTGCCGGAGACAACTATGGCTACACCTTC.